This passage covers 9 T cell receptor beta chains from one sample sequenced in a study of identical twins. TCRdb passed the 5' RACE reads through MiXCR, listing each CDR3 protein once. The sample carries approximately 140,000 distinct CDR3 sequences, under 4.5% recorded once. Source material: memory T cells sorted from blood. All receptors come from a man between 18 and 35 years old in good health.

This clonotype occurred a few times. The J gene is TRBJ2-7, the V gene TRBV5-5; 13 nucleotides match TRBD2. The length of the CDR3 is 13 residues. Germline-derived CDR1 and CDR2 are SGHKS and YYEKEE (reference sequence). With 4 bases clipped from V and 7 bases from J, the junction kept 2 bases outside the gene matches. The CDR3 protein is CASSRLAGGEQYV. The DNA for the CDR3 is TGTGCCAGCAGCCGACTAGCGGGAGGTGAGCAGTACGTC.

This clonotype has at least ten counts. This chain uses TRBV5-1 with TRBJ2-1, with D perhaps TRBD1 or TRBD2 (5 bases each). The CDR3 is made up of 15 amino acids. Trimming stripped 5 bases from V and 0 bases from J, with 12 bases between. Germline lookup yields CDR1 SGHRS and CDR2 YFSETQ. CDR3 in DNA: TGCGCCAGCAGTGGGGGTGGAGGCTCCTACAATGAGCAGTTCTTC. Translated: CASSGGGGSYNEQFF.

With respect to this clonotype: A much larger clonotype is one base distant, so this may be a read error. The CDR3 does not end in the conserved phenylalanine or tryptophan, so this is likely a read error. The V call is TRBV3-1, the J call TRBJ1-1; D uncertain. The germline V gene encodes CDR1 LGHDT and CDR2 YNNKEL (reference sequence). This CDR3 has 13 residues. Trimming took 8 bases from V and 4 from J, leaving 14 bases between them. CDR3 amino acids: CASLGVYGTEAFV. The CDR3 DNA reads TGTGCCAGCCTTGGGGTATATGGCACTGAAGCTTTCGTT.

In its sample, this clonotype was seen many times. The chain combines TRBV29-1 with TRBJ2-1; TRBD2 matches 7 bases. From germline, CDR1 is SQVTM and CDR2 ANQGSEA. Trimming took 6 bases from V and 2 from J; bases not matched to a gene: 4. This CDR3 comprises 13 residues. The CDR3 DNA reads as TGCAGCGTGTGGGAGGGCCCCTACAATGAGCAGTTCTTC. This sequence encodes CSVWEGPYNEQFF.

This clonotype was seen at least ten times. The chain couples TRBV12-3 or TRBV12-4 to TRBJ2-2; TRBD1 matches 10 bases. V lost 2 bases to trimming and J lost 6 bases; unmatched junction nucleotides: 3. This CDR3 is 15 amino acids long. The CDR3 sequence: CASSLHGTGAGELFF. The CDR3 DNA is TGTGCCAGCAGTTTACACGGGACAGGGGCCGGGGAGCTGTTTTTT.

This chain links TRBV11-2 with TRBJ2-5; no firm D call. This CDR3 spans 13 amino acids. With 1 base removed from V and 1 base from J, the gap between germline ends came to 4 bases. In germline, CDR1 is SGHAT, CDR2 FQNNGV. The DNA of the CDR3 is TGTGCCAGCAGCTTAGGGGTCCAAGAGACCCAGTACTTC. It translates to CASSLGVQETQYF.

Many counts were recorded for this clonotype. The genes are TRBV7-6 and TRBJ2-1; D is uncertain. The CDR3 runs 15 residues. Germline V gene data show CDR1 as SGHVS and CDR2 as FNYEAQ. The ends were cut back, 5 bases at V and 10 bases at J, with 21 bases in the middle. This CDR3 reads CASSQRTGPYGEQFF. In nucleotides, the CDR3 is TGTGCCAGCAGCCAGCGTACCGGGCCCTATGGGGAGCAGTTCTTC.

This clonotype was recorded at least ten times. This rearrangement joins TRBV20-1 to TRBJ2-1, with TRBD2 matching over 11 bases. V shed 3 bases, J shed 3 bases, and the junction held 7 bases outside the gene matches. The CDR3 spans 16 residues. The germline V gene encodes CDR1 DFQATT and CDR2 SNEGSKA (reference sequence). The CDR3, as DNA: TGCAGTGCTAGGGCTCATAGCGGGAGGGACTACAATGAGCAGTTCTTC. Protein product: CSARAHSGRDYNEQFF.

This clonotype was detected ten times or more. The chain is built from TRBV27 and TRBJ2-5, with D possibly matching TRBD2 (6 bases). The length of the CDR3 is 19 residues. The V gene's germline CDR1 is MNHEY and CDR2 SMNVEV (reference sequence). Trimming left V 7 bases short and J 1 base short, with 28 bases between. The CDR3 sequence: CASTLYWPPGGTLQETQYF. DNA for the CDR3: TGTGCCAGCACCCTTTATTGGCCCCCAGGCGGGACCCTCCAAGAGACCCAGTACTTC.